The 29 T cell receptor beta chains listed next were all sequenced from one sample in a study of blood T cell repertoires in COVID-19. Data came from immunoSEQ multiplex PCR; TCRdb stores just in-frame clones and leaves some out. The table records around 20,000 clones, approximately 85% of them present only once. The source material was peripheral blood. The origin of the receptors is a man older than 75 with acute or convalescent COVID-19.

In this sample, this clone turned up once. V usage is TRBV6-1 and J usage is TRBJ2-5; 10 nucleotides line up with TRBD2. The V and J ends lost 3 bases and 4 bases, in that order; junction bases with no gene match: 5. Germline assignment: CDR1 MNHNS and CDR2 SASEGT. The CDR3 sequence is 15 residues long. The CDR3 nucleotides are TGTGCCAGCAGTGACAGCGGGGGGGCTCCAGAGACCCAGTACTTC. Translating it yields CASSDSGGAPETQYF.

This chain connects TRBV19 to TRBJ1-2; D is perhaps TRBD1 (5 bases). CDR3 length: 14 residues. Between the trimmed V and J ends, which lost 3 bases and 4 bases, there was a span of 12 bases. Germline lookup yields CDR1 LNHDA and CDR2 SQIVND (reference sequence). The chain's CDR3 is CASSIDRASYGYTF. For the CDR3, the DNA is TGTGCCAGTAGTATCGACAGAGCAAGCTATGGCTACACCTTC.

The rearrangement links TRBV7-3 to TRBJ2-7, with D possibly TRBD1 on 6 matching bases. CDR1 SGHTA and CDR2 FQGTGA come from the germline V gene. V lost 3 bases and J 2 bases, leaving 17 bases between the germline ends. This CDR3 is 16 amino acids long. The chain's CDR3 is CASSFTPPTGTYEQYF. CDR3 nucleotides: TGTGCCAGCAGCTTTACCCCCCCGACAGGTACCTACGAGCAGTACTTC.

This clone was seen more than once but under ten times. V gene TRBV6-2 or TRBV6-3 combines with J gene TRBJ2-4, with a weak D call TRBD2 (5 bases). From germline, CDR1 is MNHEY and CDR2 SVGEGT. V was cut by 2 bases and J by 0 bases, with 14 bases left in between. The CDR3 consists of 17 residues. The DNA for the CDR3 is TGTGCCAGCAGTTACGAATCGGGGTCGGTAGCCAAAAACATTCAGTACTTC. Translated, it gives CASSYESGSVAKNIQYF.

The CDR3: CASSQSGQVETQYF. DNA for the CDR3: TGTGCCAGCAGCCAGAGTGGGCAGGTGGAGACCCAGTACTTC. The chain couples TRBV4-2 to TRBJ2-5; unclear D gene. With 3 bases removed from V and 5 bases from J, the gap between germline ends came to 13 bases. The germline V gene has CDR1 LGHNA and CDR2 YNFKEQ. The CDR3 is made up of 14 amino acids.

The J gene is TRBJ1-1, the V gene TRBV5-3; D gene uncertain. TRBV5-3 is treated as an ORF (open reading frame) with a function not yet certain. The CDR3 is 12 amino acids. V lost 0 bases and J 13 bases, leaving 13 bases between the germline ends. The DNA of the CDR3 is TGTGCCAGAAGCTTGGTAACGGGAGCGGATTTCTTT. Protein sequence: CARSLVTGADFF.

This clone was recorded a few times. CDR3 in amino acids: CASSRQGFEAFF. The CDR3 DNA sequence: TGTGCCAGCAGTCGACAGGGGTTTGAAGCTTTCTTT. The chain couples TRBV28 to TRBJ1-1; the match to TRBD1 covers 8 bases. Germline V gives CDR1 MDHEN, CDR2 SYDVKM. J gave up 7 bases and V 5 bases, and 3 bases lay outside the gene matches. This CDR3 has 12 amino acids.

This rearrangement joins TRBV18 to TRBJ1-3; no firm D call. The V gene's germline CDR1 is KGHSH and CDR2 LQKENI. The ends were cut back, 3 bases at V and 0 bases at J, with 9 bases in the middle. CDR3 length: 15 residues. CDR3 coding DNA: TGTGCCAGCTCACCCACAGACACCTCTGGAAACACCATATATTTT. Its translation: CASSPTDTSGNTIYF.

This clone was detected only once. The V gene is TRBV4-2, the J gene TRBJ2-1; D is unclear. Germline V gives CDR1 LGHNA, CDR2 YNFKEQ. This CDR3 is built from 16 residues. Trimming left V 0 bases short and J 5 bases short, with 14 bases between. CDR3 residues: CASSQEQAQQNNEQFF. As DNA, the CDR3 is TGTGCCAGCAGCCAAGAGCAGGCCCAGCAGAACAATGAGCAGTTCTTC.

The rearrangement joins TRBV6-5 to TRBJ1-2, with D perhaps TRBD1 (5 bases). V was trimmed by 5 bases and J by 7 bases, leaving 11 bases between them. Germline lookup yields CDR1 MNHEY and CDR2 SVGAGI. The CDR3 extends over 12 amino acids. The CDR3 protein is CASSTPRVGYTF. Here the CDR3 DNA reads TGTGCCAGCAGTACCCCCAGGGTTGGCTACACCTTC.

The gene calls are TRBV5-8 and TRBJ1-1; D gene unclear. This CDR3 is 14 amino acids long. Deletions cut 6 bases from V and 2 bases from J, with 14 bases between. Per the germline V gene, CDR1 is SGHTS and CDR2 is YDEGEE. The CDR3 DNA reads TGTGCCAGCAACACCAGGATCAGAAACACTGAAGCTTTCTTT. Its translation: CASNTRIRNTEAFF.

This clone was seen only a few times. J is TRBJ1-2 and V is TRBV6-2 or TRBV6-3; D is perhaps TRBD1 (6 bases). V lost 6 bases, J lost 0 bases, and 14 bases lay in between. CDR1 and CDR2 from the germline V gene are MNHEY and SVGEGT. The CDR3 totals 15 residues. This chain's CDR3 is CASSGGGRANYGYTF. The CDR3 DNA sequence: TGTGCCAGCAGCGGGGGCGGCAGAGCTAACTATGGCTACACCTTC.

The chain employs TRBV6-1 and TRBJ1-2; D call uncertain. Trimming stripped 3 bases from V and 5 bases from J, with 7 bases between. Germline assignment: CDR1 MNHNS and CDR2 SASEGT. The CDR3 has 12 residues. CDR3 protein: CASSERTYGYTF. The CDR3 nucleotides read TGTGCCAGCAGTGAGAGGACTTATGGCTACACCTTC.

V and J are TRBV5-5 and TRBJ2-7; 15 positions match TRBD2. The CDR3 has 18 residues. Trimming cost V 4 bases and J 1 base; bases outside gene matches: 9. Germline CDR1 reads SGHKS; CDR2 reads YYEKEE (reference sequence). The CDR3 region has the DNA TGTGCCAGCAGCCCGCGGACTAGCGGGGGGGCCGCGTCCTACGAGCAGTACTTC. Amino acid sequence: CASSPRTSGGAASYEQYF.

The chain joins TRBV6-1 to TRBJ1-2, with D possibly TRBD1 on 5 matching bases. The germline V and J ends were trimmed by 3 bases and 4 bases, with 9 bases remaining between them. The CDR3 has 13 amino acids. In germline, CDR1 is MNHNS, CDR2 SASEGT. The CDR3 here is CASSEWGGYGYTF. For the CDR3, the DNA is TGTGCCAGCAGTGAGTGGGGGGGCTATGGCTACACCTTC.

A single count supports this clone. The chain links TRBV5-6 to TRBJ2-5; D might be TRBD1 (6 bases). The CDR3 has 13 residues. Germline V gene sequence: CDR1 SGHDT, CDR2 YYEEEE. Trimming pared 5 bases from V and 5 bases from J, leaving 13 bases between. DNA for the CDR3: TGTGCCAGCAGTGGGGGCCGTTTTGAGACCCAGTACTTC. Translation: CASSGGRFETQYF. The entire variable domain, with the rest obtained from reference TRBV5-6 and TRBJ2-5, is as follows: DAGVTQSPTHLIKTRGQQVTLRCSPKSGHDTVSWYQQALGQGPQFIFQYYEEEERQRGNFPDRFSGHQFPNYSSELNVNALLLGDSALYLCASSGGRFETQYFGPGTRLLVL.

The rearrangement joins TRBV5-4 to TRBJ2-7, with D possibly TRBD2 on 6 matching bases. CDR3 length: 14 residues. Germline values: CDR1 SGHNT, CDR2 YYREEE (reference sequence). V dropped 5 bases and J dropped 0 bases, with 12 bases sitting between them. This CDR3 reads CASRREVGSYEQYF. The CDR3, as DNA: TGTGCCAGCAGGAGGGAGGTAGGCTCCTACGAGCAGTACTTC.

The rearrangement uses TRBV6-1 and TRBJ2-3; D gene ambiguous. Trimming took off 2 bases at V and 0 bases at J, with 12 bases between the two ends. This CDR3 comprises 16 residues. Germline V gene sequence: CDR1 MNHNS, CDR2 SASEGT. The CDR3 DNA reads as TGTGCCAGCAGTGAATATATCTTCCAGAGCACAGATACGCAGTATTTT. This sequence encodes CASSEYIFQSTDTQYF.

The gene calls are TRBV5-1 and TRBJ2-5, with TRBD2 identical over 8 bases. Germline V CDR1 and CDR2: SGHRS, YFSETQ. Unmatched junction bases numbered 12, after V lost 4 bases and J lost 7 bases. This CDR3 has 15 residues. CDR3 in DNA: TGCGCCAGCAGCCTTACTCATAGCGGGGTGGGGACCCAGTACTTC. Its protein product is CASSLTHSGVGTQYF.

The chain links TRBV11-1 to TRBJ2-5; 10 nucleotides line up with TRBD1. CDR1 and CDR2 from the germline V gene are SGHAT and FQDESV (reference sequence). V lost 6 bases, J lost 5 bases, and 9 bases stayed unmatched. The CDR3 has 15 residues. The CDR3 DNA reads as TGTGCCAGCAGTCCTGACAGGGGGCTTGGGGAGACCCAGTACTTC. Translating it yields CASSPDRGLGETQYF.

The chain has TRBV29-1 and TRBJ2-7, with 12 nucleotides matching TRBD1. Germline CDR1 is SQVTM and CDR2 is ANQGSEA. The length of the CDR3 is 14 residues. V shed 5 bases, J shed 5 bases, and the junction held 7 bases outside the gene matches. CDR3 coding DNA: TGCAGCGTTACTCCCGGGACAGGGGGCAACGAGCAGTACTTC. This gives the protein CSVTPGTGGNEQYF.

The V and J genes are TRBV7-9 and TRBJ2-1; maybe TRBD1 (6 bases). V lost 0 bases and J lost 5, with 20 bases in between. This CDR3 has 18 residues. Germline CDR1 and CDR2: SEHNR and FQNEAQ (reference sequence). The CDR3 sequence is CASSLAHGVTGSNNEQFF. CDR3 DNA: TGTGCCAGCAGCTTAGCTCATGGGGTAACAGGGAGCAACAATGAGCAGTTCTTC. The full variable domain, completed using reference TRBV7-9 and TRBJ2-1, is DTGVSQNPRHKITKRGQNVTFRCDPISEHNRLYWYRQTLGQGPEFLTYFQNEAQLEKSRLLSDRFSAERPKGSFSTLEIQRTEQGDSAMYLCASSLAHGVTGSNNEQFFGPGTRLTVL.

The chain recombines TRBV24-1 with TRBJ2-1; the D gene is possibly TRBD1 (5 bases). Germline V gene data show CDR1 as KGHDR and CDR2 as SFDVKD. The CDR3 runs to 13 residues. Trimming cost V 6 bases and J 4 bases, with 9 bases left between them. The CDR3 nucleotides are TGTGCCACCAGTAACAGGAGATACAATGAGCAGTTCTTC. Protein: CATSNRRYNEQFF.

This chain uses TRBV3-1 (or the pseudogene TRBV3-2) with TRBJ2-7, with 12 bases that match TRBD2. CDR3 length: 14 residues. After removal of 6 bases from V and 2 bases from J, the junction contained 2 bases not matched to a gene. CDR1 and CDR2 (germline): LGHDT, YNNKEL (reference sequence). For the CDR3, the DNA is TGTGCCAGCAGAGCTAGCGGGGGGGCCTACGAGCAGTACTTC. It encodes CASRASGGAYEQYF.

The CDR3 spells CASSEGLAGERNEQFF. The CDR3 nucleotides read TGTGCCAGCAGTGAGGGACTAGCGGGGGAGAGGAATGAGCAGTTCTTC. The chain couples TRBV6-1 to TRBJ2-1; 14 nucleotides match TRBD2. The CDR3 contains 16 residues. V was pared by 3 bases and J by 7 bases, with 5 bases of the junction left unmatched. Germline V gives CDR1 MNHNS, CDR2 SASEGT.

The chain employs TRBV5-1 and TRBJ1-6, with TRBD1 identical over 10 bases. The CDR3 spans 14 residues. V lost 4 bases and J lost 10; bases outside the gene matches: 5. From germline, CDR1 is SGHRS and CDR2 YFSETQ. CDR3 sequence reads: CASSRGQGGSPLHF. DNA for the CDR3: TGCGCCAGCAGCCGAGGACAGGGGGGCTCACCCCTCCACTTT.

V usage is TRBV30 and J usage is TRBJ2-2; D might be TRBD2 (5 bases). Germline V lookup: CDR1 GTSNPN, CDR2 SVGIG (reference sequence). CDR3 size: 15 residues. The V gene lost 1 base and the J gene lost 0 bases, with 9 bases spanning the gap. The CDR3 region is CAWSGTPSNTGELFF. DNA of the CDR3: TGTGCCTGGAGTGGGACTCCTTCGAACACCGGGGAGCTGTTTTTT.

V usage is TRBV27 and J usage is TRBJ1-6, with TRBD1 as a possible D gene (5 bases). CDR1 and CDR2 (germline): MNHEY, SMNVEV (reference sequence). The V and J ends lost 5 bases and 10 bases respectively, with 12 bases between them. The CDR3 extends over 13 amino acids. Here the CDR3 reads CASSRGLGSPLHF. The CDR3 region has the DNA TGTGCCAGCAGTAGGGGTCTGGGATCACCCCTCCACTTT.

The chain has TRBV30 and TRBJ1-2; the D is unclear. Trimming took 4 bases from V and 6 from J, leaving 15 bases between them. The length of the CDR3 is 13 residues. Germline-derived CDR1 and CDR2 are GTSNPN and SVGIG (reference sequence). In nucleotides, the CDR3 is TGTGCCTGGAACGATGGCGGGTTCAATGGCTACACCTTC. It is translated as CAWNDGGFNGYTF.